These T cell receptor beta chains were read from a single sample in a study of T cell repertoires in cytomegalovirus infection. A single record per CDR3 protein comes from TCRdb applying MiXCR to the reads. Here the sample spans about 190,000 distinct CDR3 sequences, 25% to 30% being singletons. The sample consisted of PBMCs. Receptor source: a human donor in good health (CMV status not recorded). Some clones in this sample may be carry-over from other donors' samples. Each CDR3 is given with its conserved first and last residue. D genes are given only for firm matches. The listing skips clone size in some rows; elsewhere it reads once, few, many or a size class.

CDR3aa: CASSPSSRETQYF
CDR3nt: TGTGCCAGCAGCCCGTCCTCGCGGGAGACCCAGTACTTC
j_gene: TRBJ2-5
abundance: .
v_gene: TRBV7-3
d_gene: .

CDR3aa: CASSKEGGYGYTF
CDR3nt: TGTGCCAGCAGCAAAGAAGGGGGCTATGGCTACACCTTC
j_gene: TRBJ1-2
abundance: many
v_gene: TRBV2
d_gene: .

CDR3aa: CSARQLLNYGYTF
CDR3nt: TGCAGTGCTAGACAGCTTCTAAACTATGGCTACACCTTC
j_gene: TRBJ1-2
abundance: few
v_gene: TRBV20-1
d_gene: .

CDR3aa: CSVRISYEQYF
CDR3nt: TGCAGCGTTCGCATCTCCTACGAGCAGTACTTC
j_gene: TRBJ2-7
abundance: few
v_gene: TRBV29-1
d_gene: .

CDR3aa: CASSPRDRGFSNQPQHF
CDR3nt: TGTGCCAGCAGTCCCCGGGACAGGGGCTTTAGCAATCAGCCCCAGCATTTT
j_gene: TRBJ1-5
abundance: few
v_gene: TRBV2
d_gene: TRBD1

CDR3aa: CVSRSGANVLTF
CDR3nt: TGTGTTTCGCGCTCTGGGGCCAACGTCCTGACTTTC
j_gene: TRBJ2-6
abundance: few
v_gene: TRBV6-2/TRBV6-3
d_gene: .

CDR3aa: CASREGTVRGTEAFF
CDR3nt: TGTGCCAGCAGGGAAGGGACAGTTAGGGGCACTGAAGCTTTCTTT
j_gene: TRBJ1-1
abundance: few
v_gene: TRBV2
d_gene: TRBD1

CDR3aa: CASSEDTLSSYNSPLHF
CDR3nt: TGTGCCAGCAGCGAGGACACCCTGAGCTCCTATAATTCACCCCTCCACTTT
j_gene: TRBJ1-6
abundance: few
v_gene: TRBV7-2
d_gene: .

CDR3aa: CASSVSWTGANVLTF
CDR3nt: TGTGCCAGCAGCGTATCCTGGACTGGGGCCAACGTCCTGACTTTC
j_gene: TRBJ2-6
abundance: .
v_gene: TRBV11-2
d_gene: .

CDR3aa: CASSLEPGLNSPLHF
CDR3nt: TGTGCCAGCAGCTTAGAGCCAGGTCTAAATTCACCCCTCCACTTT
j_gene: TRBJ1-6
abundance: many
v_gene: TRBV7-6
d_gene: .

CDR3aa: CAIRGGVQETQYF
CDR3nt: TGTGCCATCAGAGGGGGAGTCCAAGAGACCCAGTACTTC
j_gene: TRBJ2-5
abundance: few
v_gene: TRBV10-3
d_gene: .

CDR3aa: CASSLESFTRNYEQYF
CDR3nt: TGTGCCAGCAGCTTAGAAAGTTTCACGAGGAATTACGAGCAGTACTTC
j_gene: TRBJ2-7
abundance: many
v_gene: TRBV7-2
d_gene: .

CDR3aa: CSALGQPRGATEAFF
CDR3nt: TGCAGTGCCCTGGGACAGCCCCGTGGGGCAACTGAAGCTTTCTTT
j_gene: TRBJ1-1
abundance: .
v_gene: TRBV20-1
d_gene: TRBD1

CDR3aa: CASSVTGGDTEAFF
CDR3nt: TGTGCCAGCAGCGTAACCGGGGGAGACACTGAAGCTTTCTTT
j_gene: TRBJ1-1
abundance: few
v_gene: TRBV7-8
d_gene: .

CDR3aa: CASSPGRRLFNYGYTF
CDR3nt: TGTGCCAGCAGCCCGGGACGGAGACTTTTTAACTATGGCTACACCTTC
j_gene: TRBJ1-2
abundance: many
v_gene: TRBV7-2
d_gene: .

CDR3aa: CASSLVQGAGQPQHF
CDR3nt: TGTGCCAGCAGCTTAGTACAGGGGGCGGGTCAGCCCCAGCATTTT
j_gene: TRBJ1-5
abundance: once
v_gene: TRBV7-6
d_gene: TRBD1

CDR3aa: CASSLEMGAYEQYF
CDR3nt: TGTGCCAGCAGCTTAGAGATGGGAGCCTACGAGCAGTACTTC
j_gene: TRBJ2-7
abundance: .
v_gene: TRBV7-8
d_gene: .